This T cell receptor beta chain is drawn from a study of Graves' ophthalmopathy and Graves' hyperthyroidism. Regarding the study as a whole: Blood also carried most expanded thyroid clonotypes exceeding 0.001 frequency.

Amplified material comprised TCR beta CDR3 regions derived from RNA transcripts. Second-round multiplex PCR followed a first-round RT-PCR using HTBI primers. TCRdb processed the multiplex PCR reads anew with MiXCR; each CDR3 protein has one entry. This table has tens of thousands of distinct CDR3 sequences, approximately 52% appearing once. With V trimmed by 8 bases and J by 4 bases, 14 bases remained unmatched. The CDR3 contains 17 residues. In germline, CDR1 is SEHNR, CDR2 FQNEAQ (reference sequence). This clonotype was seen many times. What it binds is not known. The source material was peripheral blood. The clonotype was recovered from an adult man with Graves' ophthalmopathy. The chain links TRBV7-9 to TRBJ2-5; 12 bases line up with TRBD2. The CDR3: CASASGGAVPIIETQYF. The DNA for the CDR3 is TGTGCCAGCGCTAGCGGGGGGGCGGTTCCGATAATAGAGACCCAGTACTTC.